This TCR beta chain originates from a study of T-cell reconstitution after alpha-beta-depleted transplantation in children. V lost 5 bases and J lost 3, with 21 bases in between. This CDR3 region has 17 residues. Germline CDR1 and CDR2: SGHVS and FQNEAQ. Unique molecular identifiers were used in preparing the TCRbeta library. TCRdb fed the PCR reads into MiXCR, producing one record per CDR3 protein. The repertoire holds about a million distinct CDR3 sequences, with roughly 29% as singletons. This clonotype appeared a few times. The source of this sequence is a boy younger than two who had a stem cell transplant for SCID, so the T cells may come from the graft donor. This rearrangement joins TRBV7-8 to TRBJ2-3; maybe TRBD1 (6 bases). The sequencing here drew on PBMCs, mostly from graft donor cells, taken 360 days after TCRalphabeta/CD19-depleted stem cell transplant. CDR3 residues: CASSPVGGFMLTDTQYF. The DNA of the CDR3 is TGTGCCAGCAGCCCGGTTGGGGGCTTCATGCTTACAGATACGCAGTATTTT.